The rows below give T cell receptor beta chains drawn from one sample of a study of regulatory T cells in long-lasting Graves disease. TCRdb reprocessed the multiplex PCR reads with MiXCR, giving one entry per CDR3 protein. The sample consists of fewer than 400,000 distinct CDR3 sequences, around 20% of them appearing once. Source: peripheral blood mononuclear cells (PBMCs), taken when the disease was refractory, from a patient treated with antithyroid drugs. The receptors stem from a female donor with Graves disease. CDR3s include the opening cysteine and the closing phenylalanine or tryptophan. Clone size appears in some rows only: once, few, many, or a class for an expanded clone.

>many|16|TRBV28|TRBJ2-7
CASSYGLGSPDYEQYF
>few|16|TRBV28|TRBJ1-5
CASRTSSRGGNQPQHF
>.|14|TRBV9|TRBJ1-1
CASSVGPDNTEAFF
>many|16|TRBV7-3|TRBJ2-7
CASSSLGGASCYEQYF
>.|14|TRBV12-3/TRBV12-4|TRBJ1-3
CASSLRRTGNTIYF
>many|14|TRBV20-1|TRBJ2-7
CSARAPRRGYEQYF
>.|16|TRBV11-2|TRBJ2-7
CASSPARGLAGYEQYF
>once|15|TRBV10-3|TRBJ1-3
CAITGVGRAGNTIYF
>few|17|TRBV18|TRBJ2-5
CASSPSPGTSGQETQYF
>few|16|TRBV11-3|TRBJ1-1
CASSHGGEGVVSEAFF
>.|14|TRBV19|TRBJ1-6
CASSAGQGNSPLHF
>many|14|TRBV18|TRBJ2-7
CASSPGRQLYEQYF
>many|15|TRBV7-2|TRBJ2-5
CASSLGGGVQETQYF
>many|14|TRBV29-1|TRBJ2-7
CSVEGLGGSYEQYF
>many|16|TRBV28|TRBJ1-4
CASSLIRVATNEKLFF
>many|17|TRBV7-2|TRBJ2-7
CASSLGTSGGAGIEQYF
>many|14|TRBV28|TRBJ1-2
CAIQEGGRDYGYTF
>many|14|TRBV3-1|TRBJ1-1
CASSFGTVNTEAFF
>many|11|TRBV28|TRBJ1-1
CASSLMGEAFF
>few|16|TRBV18|TRBJ1-5
CASSLGTGGNNQPQHF
>many|16|TRBV28|TRBJ2-7
CASSEEVPGRPYEQYF
>many|14|TRBV18|TRBJ2-7
CASSPPGSMLEQYF
>many|14|TRBV6-1|TRBJ2-4
CASSRTGGPNIQYF
>many|13|TRBV6-1|TRBJ1-1
CASSTRENTEAFF
>.|16|TRBV19|TRBJ2-7
CASSLRSGTGGYEQYF
>.|14|TRBV5-5|TRBJ2-3
CASSFGQGANTQYF
>many|15|TRBV12-3/TRBV12-4|TRBJ1-5
CASSLTQGGNQPQHF
>.|16|TRBV18|TRBJ1-1
CASSPGTVGMNTEAFF